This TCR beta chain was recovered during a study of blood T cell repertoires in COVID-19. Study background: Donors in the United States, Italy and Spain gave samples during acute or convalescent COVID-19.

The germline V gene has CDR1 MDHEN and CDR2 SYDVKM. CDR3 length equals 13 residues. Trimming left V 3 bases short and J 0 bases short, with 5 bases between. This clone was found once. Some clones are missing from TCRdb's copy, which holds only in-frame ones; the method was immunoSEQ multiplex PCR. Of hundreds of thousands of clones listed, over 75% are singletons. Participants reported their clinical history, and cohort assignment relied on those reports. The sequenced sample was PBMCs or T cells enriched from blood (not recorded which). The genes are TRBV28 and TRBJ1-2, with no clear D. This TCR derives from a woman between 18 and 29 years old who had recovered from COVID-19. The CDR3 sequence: CASSLASNYGYTF. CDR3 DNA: TGTGCCAGCAGTTTGGCCTCTAACTATGGCTACACCTTC.